Listed below are T cell receptor beta chains from one sample, sequenced in a study of shared clonotypes between healthy human individuals. The protocol was immunoSEQ multiplex PCR, while the TCRdb copy is restricted to in-frame clones and leaves out a portion. This table has approximately 1,000,000 clones, roughly 77% appearing once. Sequencing was performed on memory CD4+ T cells from PBMCs. The receptors were sampled from a man younger than 35 in good health. Some clones in this sample may be carry-over from other donors' samples. The CDR3 runs from the conserved cysteine through the conserved F or W. D genes are given only for firm matches. Size is stated for part of the rows, as once, few or many counts, or as a class when the clone is expanded.

V gene: TRBV21-1
D gene: .
J gene: TRBJ2-7
clone size: .
CDR3 DNA: TGTGCCAGCAGCAAAGGTTCCAAGTTTTTTCTCGGCTACGAGCAGTACTTC
CDR3 protein: CASSKGSKFFLGYEQYF

V gene: TRBV15
D gene: .
J gene: TRBJ1-2
clone size: .
CDR3 DNA: TGTGCCACCAGCAGTGTGGGGGTTGGTGGCTACACCTTC
CDR3 protein: CATSSVGVGGYTF

V gene: TRBV19
D gene: .
J gene: TRBJ1-4
clone size: once
CDR3 DNA: TGTGCCAGTAGCCCCGCGGGGGCGGCGAGGGAAAAACTGTTTTTT
CDR3 protein: CASSPAGAAREKLFF

V gene: TRBV20-1
D gene: .
J gene: TRBJ1-2
clone size: .
CDR3 DNA: TGCAGTGCGCTCGACTATGGCTACACCTTC
CDR3 protein: CSALDYGYTF

V gene: TRBV2
D gene: TRBD1
J gene: TRBJ2-7
clone size: .
CDR3 DNA: TGTGCCAGCAGGGGACAGGGGATCTACGAGCAGTACTTC
CDR3 protein: CASRGQGIYEQYF

V gene: TRBV7-6
D gene: TRBD2
J gene: TRBJ2-5
clone size: many
CDR3 DNA: TGTGCCAGCAGCTTAGAATTCCGATTTGGGACTAGGATGAAAGAGACCCAGTACTTC
CDR3 protein: CASSLEFRFGTRMKETQYF

V gene: TRBV7-3
D gene: .
J gene: TRBJ2-5
clone size: .
CDR3 DNA: TGTGCCAGCAGCCTATCGGACTTCCCGAAAGAGACCCAGTACTTC
CDR3 protein: CASSLSDFPKETQYF

V gene: TRBV9
D gene: TRBD1
J gene: TRBJ1-3
clone size: .
CDR3 DNA: TGTGCCAGCAGCGTAGGGACAGGGATTACTGGAAACACCATATATTTT
CDR3 protein: CASSVGTGITGNTIYF

V gene: TRBV28
D gene: .
J gene: TRBJ1-4
clone size: .
CDR3 DNA: TGTGCCAGCAGTCGGGCGAGAACTAATGAAAAACTGTTTTTT
CDR3 protein: CASSRARTNEKLFF

V gene: TRBV5-1
D gene: .
J gene: TRBJ2-2
clone size: few
CDR3 DNA: TGCGCCAGCAGCTTGAACGGGAGAATGAACACCGGGGAGCTGTTTTTT
CDR3 protein: CASSLNGRMNTGELFF

V gene: TRBV28
D gene: .
J gene: TRBJ2-7
clone size: .
CDR3 DNA: TGTGCCAGCAGTTTAGGATCCGGGTGGGCGCAGGGAACAGAGCAGTACTTC
CDR3 protein: CASSLGSGWAQGTEQYF

V gene: TRBV15
D gene: .
J gene: TRBJ2-3
clone size: once
CDR3 DNA: TGTGCCACCAGCAGCTACGGGGACACAGATACGCAGTATTTT
CDR3 protein: CATSSYGDTDTQYF

V gene: TRBV7-7
D gene: .
J gene: TRBJ2-5
clone size: .
CDR3 DNA: TGTGCCAGCAGCGACGGACAGTCAGGGGAGACCCAGTACTTC
CDR3 protein: CASSDGQSGETQYF

V gene: TRBV18
D gene: .
J gene: TRBJ1-1
clone size: few
CDR3 DNA: TGTGCCAGCTCACTTGCACAGAACACTGAAGCTTTCTTT
CDR3 protein: CASSLAQNTEAFF

V gene: TRBV5-1
D gene: .
J gene: TRBJ2-2
clone size: once
CDR3 DNA: TGCGCCAGCAGCTTCGAAAGACCGGGGGCCGGGGAGCTGTTTTTT
CDR3 protein: CASSFERPGAGELFF

V gene: TRBV10-3
D gene: TRBD2
J gene: TRBJ2-1
clone size: .
CDR3 DNA: TGTGCCATCACCCAACTAGCGGGCTCCTACAATGAGCAGTTCTTC
CDR3 protein: CAITQLAGSYNEQFF

V gene: TRBV7-2
D gene: TRBD1
J gene: TRBJ2-7
clone size: .
CDR3 DNA: TGTGCCAGCAGATCGGGACAGGGGGTCGACGAGCAGTACTTC
CDR3 protein: CASRSGQGVDEQYF

V gene: TRBV6-1
D gene: .
J gene: TRBJ2-7
clone size: .
CDR3 DNA: TGTGCCAGTATTGGGGCCTACGAGCAGTACTTC
CDR3 protein: CASIGAYEQYF

V gene: TRBV5-1
D gene: .
J gene: TRBJ2-7
clone size: .
CDR3 DNA: TGCGCCAGCAGCTTGCAAGGGGTCGTCGACGAGCAGTACTTC
CDR3 protein: CASSLQGVVDEQYF

V gene: TRBV18
D gene: .
J gene: TRBJ2-5
clone size: .
CDR3 DNA: TGTGCCAGCTCGCGGCCGGGACGAGGATTCCAAGAGACCCAGTACTTC
CDR3 protein: CASSRPGRGFQETQYF

V gene: TRBV5-4
D gene: .
J gene: TRBJ1-1
clone size: .
CDR3 DNA: TGTGCCAGCAGGGCCGCCTTGAACACTGAAGCTTTCTTT
CDR3 protein: CASRAALNTEAFF

V gene: TRBV5-1
D gene: .
J gene: TRBJ2-2
clone size: .
CDR3 DNA: TGCGCCAGCAGCTTGGCTAGCTTCACCGGGGAGCTGTTTTTT
CDR3 protein: CASSLASFTGELFF

V gene: TRBV7-2
D gene: .
J gene: TRBJ2-7
clone size: .
CDR3 DNA: TGTGCCAGCAACCCCTATTCGGCGGCCTACGAGCAGTACTTC
CDR3 protein: CASNPYSAAYEQYF

V gene: TRBV29-1
D gene: TRBD1
J gene: TRBJ2-7
clone size: few
CDR3 DNA: TGCAGCGTTGATGGTACGGGACAGGGCCACGAGCAGTACTTC
CDR3 protein: CSVDGTGQGHEQYF

V gene: TRBV9
D gene: .
J gene: TRBJ1-1
clone size: .
CDR3 DNA: TGTGCCAGCAGCGAATTGACTTCCGGGGAAGCTTTCTTT
CDR3 protein: CASSELTSGEAFF

V gene: TRBV2
D gene: .
J gene: TRBJ2-5
clone size: .
CDR3 DNA: TGTGCCAGCAGTGAGAGGGCAAGCGAGACCCAGTACTTC
CDR3 protein: CASSERASETQYF

V gene: TRBV4-3
D gene: .
J gene: TRBJ2-2
clone size: .
CDR3 DNA: TGCGCCAGCAGCCAACCCACGCCAGGGTCCACCGGGGAGCTGTTTTTT
CDR3 protein: CASSQPTPGSTGELFF

V gene: TRBV5-1
D gene: .
J gene: TRBJ2-6
clone size: .
CDR3 DNA: TGCGCCAGCAGCGTAACGGGACCCAACTCTGGGGCCAACGTCCTGACTTTC
CDR3 protein: CASSVTGPNSGANVLTF

V gene: TRBV6-1
D gene: .
J gene: TRBJ2-7
clone size: few
CDR3 DNA: TGTGCCAGCAGTTATGGAGGGATTTACGAGCAGTACTTC
CDR3 protein: CASSYGGIYEQYF

V gene: TRBV4-2
D gene: TRBD2
J gene: TRBJ2-7
clone size: .
CDR3 DNA: TGTGCCAGCAGCCAAGCAGGCGGGGGAGCCTACGAGCAGTACTTC
CDR3 protein: CASSQAGGGAYEQYF

V gene: TRBV5-6
D gene: TRBD1
J gene: TRBJ1-2
clone size: .
CDR3 DNA: TGTGCCAGCAGCCGTCCACAGGGGGCGAACTATGGCTACACCTTC
CDR3 protein: CASSRPQGANYGYTF

V gene: TRBV6-6
D gene: TRBD1
J gene: TRBJ1-2
clone size: few
CDR3 DNA: TGTGCCAGCAGGCACCGGGACAGCGATGGCTACACCTTC
CDR3 protein: CASRHRDSDGYTF

V gene: TRBV11-1
D gene: .
J gene: TRBJ1-1
clone size: .
CDR3 DNA: TGTGCCAGCAGCTTAGCGGGGGGTGGCACTGAAGCTTTCTTT
CDR3 protein: CASSLAGGGTEAFF

V gene: TRBV7-2
D gene: .
J gene: TRBJ2-7
clone size: .
CDR3 DNA: TGTGCCAGCAGCTTAGGGGTGTGGGAGTACGAGCAGTACTTC
CDR3 protein: CASSLGVWEYEQYF

V gene: TRBV28
D gene: .
J gene: TRBJ2-3
clone size: .
CDR3 DNA: TGTGCCAGCAGTGAGGCGGGCTCGGCGGATACGCAGTATTTT
CDR3 protein: CASSEAGSADTQYF

V gene: TRBV11-1
D gene: .
J gene: TRBJ1-2
clone size: .
CDR3 DNA: TGTGCCAGCTCGGGGCGACGCTATGGCTACACCTTC
CDR3 protein: CASSGRRYGYTF

V gene: TRBV5-8
D gene: TRBD1
J gene: TRBJ2-6
clone size: .
CDR3 DNA: TGTGCCAGCAGTGCTACAGGGGGCTCTGGGGCCAACGTCCTGACTTTC
CDR3 protein: CASSATGGSGANVLTF

V gene: TRBV4-3
D gene: .
J gene: TRBJ2-7
clone size: .
CDR3 DNA: TGCGCCAGCAGCCCTACTTTCGACAGGACCTACGAGCAGTACTTC
CDR3 protein: CASSPTFDRTYEQYF

V gene: TRBV6-1
D gene: .
J gene: TRBJ2-2
clone size: .
CDR3 DNA: TGTGCCAGCAGTGAGCTAGGGTTGAGGGGCTCCGGGGAGCTGTTTTTT
CDR3 protein: CASSELGLRGSGELFF

V gene: TRBV10-3
D gene: .
J gene: TRBJ1-5
clone size: .
CDR3 DNA: TGTGCCATCAGTGAGAGCCAGCAGCCCCAGCATTTT
CDR3 protein: CAISESQQPQHF

V gene: TRBV7-9
D gene: .
J gene: TRBJ2-7
clone size: .
CDR3 DNA: TGTGCCAGCAGCTTAGGTGCGAGCTCCTACGAGCAGTACTTC
CDR3 protein: CASSLGASSYEQYF

V gene: TRBV29-1
D gene: .
J gene: TRBJ2-7
clone size: once
CDR3 DNA: TGCAGCGTCCGACTAGATCCCTACGAGCAGTACTTC
CDR3 protein: CSVRLDPYEQYF

V gene: TRBV7-3
D gene: TRBD1
J gene: TRBJ2-7
clone size: .
CDR3 DNA: TGTGCCAGCAGCTTAATAGGGGGACAGGTTCTCTCCTACGAGCAGTACTTC
CDR3 protein: CASSLIGGQVLSYEQYF

V gene: TRBV6-4
D gene: .
J gene: TRBJ2-1
clone size: .
CDR3 DNA: TGTGCCAGCAGTTACAAAGTAGCAAGCACCTACAATGAGCAGTTCTTC
CDR3 protein: CASSYKVASTYNEQFF

V gene: TRBV7-2
D gene: TRBD1
J gene: TRBJ2-5
clone size: .
CDR3 DNA: TGTGCCAGCAGTCGGGACAGATACCAAGAGACCCAGTACTTC
CDR3 protein: CASSRDRYQETQYF

V gene: TRBV7-2
D gene: TRBD1
J gene: TRBJ2-7
clone size: few
CDR3 DNA: TGTGCCAGCAGCTTAGTGGCAGGGGGCTCATCCTACGAGCAGTACTTC
CDR3 protein: CASSLVAGGSSYEQYF

V gene: TRBV7-2
D gene: .
J gene: TRBJ2-6
clone size: .
CDR3 DNA: TGTGCCAGCAGCGCACGGGACCGAAACTCTGGGGCCAACGTCCTGACTTTC
CDR3 protein: CASSARDRNSGANVLTF

V gene: TRBV30
D gene: TRBD1
J gene: TRBJ1-5
clone size: .
CDR3 DNA: TGTGCCTGGAGTGCCGGGACAGGGAATCAGCCCCAGCATTTT
CDR3 protein: CAWSAGTGNQPQHF

V gene: TRBV7-6
D gene: .
J gene: TRBJ1-1
clone size: .
CDR3 DNA: TGTGCCAGCAGCTTATATAACACTGAAGCTTTCTTT
CDR3 protein: CASSLYNTEAFF

V gene: TRBV14
D gene: TRBD2
J gene: TRBJ2-1
clone size: .
CDR3 DNA: TGTGCCAGCAGCCAAGATAGGACTAGCTATTTCTCCTACAATGAGCAGTTCTTC
CDR3 protein: CASSQDRTSYFSYNEQFF

V gene: TRBV5-8
D gene: TRBD1
J gene: TRBJ2-6
clone size: .
CDR3 DNA: TGTGCCAGCAGCTCCGGGACAGGGCACTCTGGGGCCAACGTCCTGACTTTC
CDR3 protein: CASSSGTGHSGANVLTF

V gene: TRBV6-5
D gene: TRBD2
J gene: TRBJ2-1
clone size: .
CDR3 DNA: TGTGCCAGCAGTAGTCCTAGCGGGAGGGACAATGAGCAGTTCTTC
CDR3 protein: CASSSPSGRDNEQFF

V gene: TRBV5-1
D gene: TRBD2
J gene: TRBJ2-1
clone size: .
CDR3 DNA: TGCGCCAGCAGCTTGCGGCTAGCGGGGCCCAGGGAGCAGTTCTTC
CDR3 protein: CASSLRLAGPREQFF

V gene: TRBV7-8
D gene: .
J gene: TRBJ2-3
clone size: .
CDR3 DNA: TGTGCCAGCAGCCCGCTTTCAGGGGCAGATACGCAGTATTTT
CDR3 protein: CASSPLSGADTQYF

V gene: TRBV28
D gene: TRBD2
J gene: TRBJ2-7
clone size: .
CDR3 DNA: TGTGCCAGCAGTTATGGGGGGGGTAGCGGGATCGTCTACGAGCAGTACTTC
CDR3 protein: CASSYGGGSGIVYEQYF